Shown below are 32 T cell receptor beta chains from a single sample sequenced in a study of blood T cell repertoires in COVID-19. Profiling relied on immunoSEQ multiplex PCR, and the TCRdb table lists in-frame clones only, not all of them. This table holds 260,000 or so clones, 80% to 90% found once. The source material was peripheral blood. The source is an elderly man with acute or convalescent COVID-19.

The chain employs TRBV7-6 and TRBJ2-7, with TRBD1 matching 11 bases. Losses at the gene ends were 4 bases for V and 5 bases for J; bases not matched to a gene: 10. This CDR3 has 16 amino acids. From germline, CDR1 is SGHVS and CDR2 FNYEAQ. CDR3 sequence reads: CASSYNLPGQGDEQYF. CDR3 coding DNA: TGTGCCAGCAGCTATAACCTGCCGGGACAGGGGGACGAGCAGTACTTC.

The rearrangement uses TRBV24-1 and TRBJ2-7; 11 bases agree with TRBD1. The CDR3 is made up of 17 amino acids. Germline CDR1 and CDR2: KGHDR and SFDVKD. After removal of 2 bases from V and 6 bases from J, the junction contained 11 bases not matched to a gene. CDR3 in DNA: TGTGCCACCAGTGATTCCCCCCTGGACAGGGGGCGCGGCGAGCAGTACTTC. Protein product: CATSDSPLDRGRGEQYF.

The chain combines TRBV15 with TRBJ2-1, with 9 bases identical to TRBD1. CDR1 and CDR2 (germline): LNHNV, YYDKDF (reference sequence). This CDR3 spans 15 amino acids. Trimming cost V 0 bases and J 8 bases; bases outside gene matches: 5. Here the CDR3 reads CATSRDGTGWDEQFF. The CDR3, as DNA: TGTGCCACCAGCAGAGACGGGACAGGGTGGGATGAGCAGTTCTTC.

This chain uses TRBV6-5 with TRBJ2-3, with 7 bases identical to TRBD2. The J segment lost 6 bases and the V segment lost 8 bases, leaving 8 bases of the junction unmatched. There are 13 residues in the CDR3. Looked up from germline, CDR1 is MNHEY and CDR2 is SVGAGI. In DNA, the CDR3 is TGTGCCAGCCAGCGGGGTCAGGCGGATACGCAGTATTTT. Translating it yields CASQRGQADTQYF.

The chain couples TRBV28 to TRBJ2-7; 13 bases align to TRBD2. Germline lookup yields CDR1 MDHEN and CDR2 SYDVKM. Trimming took 4 bases from V and 2 from J; bases not matched to a gene: 8. There are 17 residues in the CDR3. CDR3 in DNA: TGTGCCAGCAGTTCAGGACTAGCGGGGGCCGCCGCCTACGAGCAGTACTTC. As protein: CASSSGLAGAAAYEQYF.

For this clone: One junction end disagrees with the germline gene, perhaps due to a read error. V is TRBV28 and J is TRBJ2-1, with TRBD2 matching 10 bases. This CDR3 comprises 13 residues. The germline CDR1 and CDR2 sequences are MDHEN and SYDVKM. As DNA, the CDR3 is TGTGCCAGCAGTATCCCCAGCGGGAGGGCAAGGGTCTTC. It translates to CASSIPSGRARVF.

V gene TRBV5-1 combines with J gene TRBJ2-7, with D possibly TRBD1 on 5 matching bases. The V gene's germline CDR1 is SGHRS and CDR2 YFSETQ. V was cut by 5 bases and J by 2 bases, with 17 bases left in between. The length of the CDR3 is 15 residues. The chain's CDR3 is CASRTATSETYEQYF. In nucleotides, the CDR3 is TGCGCCAGCAGGACAGCTACCTCAGAAACCTACGAGCAGTACTTC.

V gene TRBV5-4 combines with J gene TRBJ2-7, with D tentatively TRBD2 (5 bases). Germline V gives CDR1 SGHNT, CDR2 YYREEE (reference sequence). The CDR3 sequence is 15 residues long. V lost 4 bases, J lost 5 bases, and 19 bases lay in between. The CDR3 is CASSPREPDPHEQYF. In nucleotides, the CDR3 is TGTGCCAGCAGCCCAAGGGAGCCGGATCCCCACGAGCAGTACTTC.

The chain has TRBV6-5 and TRBJ1-4; D is uncertain. The germline V and J ends were trimmed by 7 bases and 11 bases, with 23 bases remaining between them. Germline assignment: CDR1 MNHEY and CDR2 SVGAGI. There are 15 residues in the CDR3. The CDR3: CASIQAGAKLRKLFF. CDR3 in DNA: TGTGCCAGCATCCAAGCGGGAGCCAAGTTACGGAAACTGTTTTTT.

The DNA for the CDR3 is TGTGCCTGGAGTACGGGACAGTTTAGCTCCTACGAGCAGTACTTC. Translated: CAWSTGQFSSYEQYF. This sequence joins TRBV30 and TRBJ2-7; 7 bases map to TRBD1. CDR1 is GTSNPN and CDR2 is SVGIG in the germline V gene (reference sequence). The CDR3 is made up of 15 amino acids. With V trimmed by 2 bases and J by 0 bases, 7 bases remained unmatched.

Here the CDR3 DNA reads TGTGCCAGCTCCCCCAACTACGAGCAGTACTTC. Translated: CASSPNYEQYF. The chain uses TRBV18 and TRBJ2-7; D unclear. Germline CDR1 and CDR2: KGHSH and LQKENI. CDR3 size: 11 residues. Trimming took off 6 bases at V and 3 bases at J, with 6 bases between the two ends.

This rearrangement joins TRBV6-5 to TRBJ2-1; D is perhaps TRBD2 (5 bases). From germline, CDR1 is MNHEY and CDR2 SVGAGI. Trimming stripped 5 bases from V and 3 bases from J, with 11 bases between. This CDR3 is 14 amino acids long. CDR3: CASSPGGRYNEQFF. The CDR3 coding sequence is TGTGCCAGCAGTCCTGGCGGGCGCTACAATGAGCAGTTCTTC.

This clone was seen a single time. The CDR3 spells CASSPGQGWETQYF. The CDR3 DNA sequence: TGTGCCAGCAGCCCAGGACAGGGTTGGGAGACCCAGTACTTC. The chain joins TRBV11-1 to TRBJ2-5; 8 bases map to TRBD1. This CDR3 region has 14 residues. V shed 5 bases, J shed 5 bases, and the junction held 7 bases outside the gene matches. Germline loops: CDR1 SGHAT, CDR2 FQDESV (reference sequence).

This clone has only a few counts. The V call is TRBV3-1 (or the pseudogene TRBV3-2), the J call TRBJ1-2, with a possible D match to TRBD1 (6 bases). The germline V gene has CDR1 LGHDT and CDR2 YNNKEL (reference sequence). The CDR3 loop spans 15 amino acids. V was trimmed by 4 bases and J by 5 bases, leaving 17 bases between them. The CDR3 nucleotides are TGTGCCAGCAGCCCACGGACAGAGGGGTTATATGGCTACACCTTC. This codes for CASSPRTEGLYGYTF.

This rearrangement joins TRBV27 to TRBJ2-6; maybe TRBD1 (7 bases). This CDR3 has 15 amino acids. The V gene lost 8 bases and the J gene lost 0 bases, with 11 bases spanning the gap. Germline V gene data show CDR1 as MNHEY and CDR2 as SMNVEV (reference sequence). The CDR3 bases are TGTGCCAGCGCGGGGACAGACTCTGGGGCCAACGTCCTGACTTTC. Translating it yields CASAGTDSGANVLTF.

The V and J genes are TRBV29-1 and TRBJ1-3; D unresolved. Germline CDR1 and CDR2: SQVTM and ANQGSEA. This CDR3 is built from 14 residues. Between the trimmed V and J ends, which lost 6 bases and 4 bases, there was a span of 16 bases. The CDR3 loop reads CSVTPRQVGNTIYF. The CDR3 DNA reads as TGCAGCGTCACCCCACGCCAGGTCGGAAACACCATATATTTT.

V gene TRBV7-2 combines with J gene TRBJ1-2; D ambiguous. The CDR3 consists of 15 residues. V was clipped by 0 bases and J by 3 bases, with 11 bases between them. Germline CDR1 SGHTA, CDR2 FQGNSA. CDR3 protein: CASSLAQQLYYGYTF. Here the CDR3 DNA reads TGTGCCAGCAGCTTAGCACAGCAACTTTACTATGGCTACACCTTC.

This clone was counted once. The chain employs TRBV5-1 and TRBJ2-3, with TRBD2 matching over 10 bases. Germline V gene data show CDR1 as SGHRS and CDR2 as YFSETQ. J lost 0 bases, V lost 4 bases, and 2 bases had no gene match. The CDR3 loop spans 15 amino acids. CDR3 nucleotide sequence: TGCGCCAGCAGCAAGACTAGCGGGAGCACAGATACGCAGTATTTT. This codes for CASSKTSGSTDTQYF.

This chain joins TRBV4-2 and TRBJ2-5; 9 bases line up with TRBD2. Germline V gene data show CDR1 as LGHNA and CDR2 as YNFKEQ. Unmatched junction bases numbered 10, after V lost 5 bases and J lost 3 bases. CDR3 length: 16 residues. CDR3 region: CASSDLRGGREETQYF. CDR3 DNA: TGTGCCAGCAGCGATTTGCGGGGGGGCCGGGAAGAGACCCAGTACTTC.

The chain is built from TRBV28 and TRBJ2-3; 8 nucleotides agree with TRBD1. The CDR3 runs to 15 residues. The V gene's germline CDR1 is MDHEN and CDR2 SYDVKM. The V gene end was trimmed by 2 bases and the J gene end by 5 bases; junction bases not matched to a gene: 6. CDR3 amino acids: CASSLRRTGRDTQYF. CDR3 in DNA: TGTGCCAGCAGTTTAAGGAGGACAGGGAGAGATACGCAGTATTTT.

V is TRBV5-1 and J is TRBJ2-2, with 11 bases matching TRBD1. Germline V gene data show CDR1 as SGHRS and CDR2 as YFSETQ. This CDR3 has 18 amino acids. V lost 4 bases and J lost 3; bases outside the gene matches: 11. The CDR3 loop reads CASSAGQGALLHTGELFF. Written as DNA, the CDR3 is TGCGCCAGCAGCGCCGGACAGGGGGCATTACTCCACACCGGGGAGCTGTTTTTT. Supplemented by reference TRBV5-1 and TRBJ2-2, the full variable domain reads KAGVTQTPRYLIKTRGQQVTLSCSPISGHRSVSWYQQTPGQGLQFLFEYFSETQRNKGNFPGRFSGRQFSNSRSEMNVSTLELGDSALYLCASSAGQGALLHTGELFFGEGSRLTVL.

This chain connects TRBV7-9 to TRBJ1-5, with TRBD1 identical over 9 bases. Germline V CDR1 and CDR2: SEHNR, FQNEAQ (reference sequence). After removal of 6 bases from V and 1 base from J, the junction contained 4 bases not matched to a gene. The CDR3 extends over 15 amino acids. CDR3 nucleotides: TGTGCCAGCAGTTGGGGGACAGGGAGCAATCAGCCCCAGCATTTT. Protein product: CASSWGTGSNQPQHF.

The chain uses TRBV9 and TRBJ2-3; weak D call: TRBD2 (7 bases). This CDR3 comprises 13 residues. Germline V gives CDR1 SGDLS, CDR2 YYNGEE. V was trimmed by 8 bases and J by 5 bases, leaving 15 bases between them. DNA for the CDR3: TGTGCCAGTTCCGGGGGGCGCGAAGATACGCAGTATTTT. It translates to CASSGGREDTQYF.

There are a few counts of this clone. J is TRBJ1-1 and V is TRBV6-5, with a possible D match to TRBD1 (5 bases). The ends were cut back, 0 bases at V and 1 base at J, with 12 bases in the middle. Germline V gene sequence: CDR1 MNHEY, CDR2 SVGAGI. The CDR3 totals 16 residues. The CDR3 here is CASSYSSSTGNTEAFF. The CDR3 coding sequence is TGTGCCAGCAGTTACTCGAGTAGTACAGGGAACACTGAAGCTTTCTTT.

The rearrangement links TRBV3-1 (or the pseudogene TRBV3-2) to TRBJ2-7, with a weak D call TRBD2 (6 bases). The V end lost 1 base, the J end lost 6 bases, and 13 bases lay between the germline ends. Germline values: CDR1 LGHDT, CDR2 YNNKEL (reference sequence). The CDR3 has 14 amino acids. The CDR3, as DNA: TGTGCCAGCAGCCAAGTCAGCGGGCCGGTCGAGCAGTACTTC. It specifies CASSQVSGPVEQYF.

This rearrangement joins TRBV2 to TRBJ2-1; 14 nucleotides agree with TRBD2. CDR1 SNHLY and CDR2 FYNNEI come from the germline V gene. CDR3 size: 15 residues. V was clipped by 8 bases and J by 9 bases; unmatched bases: 9. The CDR3 is CASSEGLAGASEQFF. The DNA for the CDR3 is TGTGCCAGCTCCGAGGGACTAGCGGGGGCTAGTGAGCAGTTCTTC.

The rearrangement links TRBV20-1 to TRBJ1-2; tentative D call: TRBD1 (5 bases). This CDR3 is 13 amino acids long. Germline loops: CDR1 DFQATT, CDR2 SNEGSKA (reference sequence). Trimming took off 3 bases at V and 8 bases at J, with 16 bases between the two ends. The CDR3 bases are TGCAGTGCTAGTAGGACGGGGGTTTTGGGCTACACCTTC. This translates into CSASRTGVLGYTF.

The rearrangement links TRBV19 to TRBJ2-1; 11 bases line up with TRBD2. Germline V lookup: CDR1 LNHDA, CDR2 SQIVND (reference sequence). The CDR3 spans 17 residues. J gave up 7 bases and V 4 bases, and 12 bases lay outside the gene matches. CDR3 nucleotide sequence: TGTGCCAGTAGTACCGGGAATAGCGGGAGGGTCCGTAATGAGCAGTTCTTC. Encoded protein: CASSTGNSGRVRNEQFF.

The gene calls are TRBV7-9 and TRBJ2-1, with D perhaps TRBD1 (6 bases). Looked up from germline, CDR1 is SEHNR and CDR2 is FQNEAQ (reference sequence). The V end lost 5 bases, the J end lost 8 bases, and 13 bases lay between the germline ends. This CDR3 is 13 amino acids long. CDR3 loop: CASSPPYRDEQFF. For the CDR3, the DNA is TGTGCCAGCAGCCCCCCCTACAGGGATGAGCAGTTCTTC. Together with reference TRBV7-9 and TRBJ2-1, the CDR3 gives the full variable domain: DTGVSQNPRHKITKRGQNVTFRCDPISEHNRLYWYRQTLGQGPEFLTYFQNEAQLEKSRLLSDRFSAERPKGSFSTLEIQRTEQGDSAMYLCASSPPYRDEQFFGPGTRLTVL.

The rearrangement joins TRBV9 to TRBJ2-1; maybe TRBD2 (8 bases). CDR1 is SGDLS and CDR2 is YYNGEE in the germline V gene. This CDR3 spans 14 amino acids. Trimming cost V 4 bases and J 6 bases, with 14 bases left between them. CDR3 nucleotide sequence: TGTGCCAGCAGCTCGGGAGGGACAGTCAATGAGCAGTTCTTC. This encodes CASSSGGTVNEQFF. Full variable domain (rest looked up from reference TRBV9 and TRBJ2-1): DSGVTQTPKHLITATGQRVTLRCSPRSGDLSVYWYQQSLDQGLQFLIQYYNGEERAKGNILERFSAQQFPDLHSELNLSSLELGDSALYFCASSSGGTVNEQFFGPGTRLTVL.

The CDR3 reads CASSPQMGGTEAFF. Written as DNA, the CDR3 is TGTGCCAGCAGCCCACAGATGGGGGGTACTGAAGCTTTCTTT. The chain couples TRBV7-2 to TRBJ1-1; D possibly corresponds to TRBD1 (5 bases). V was shortened by 5 bases and J by 5 bases, with 15 bases between the two germline ends. This CDR3 has 14 amino acids. Per the germline V gene, CDR1 is SGHTA and CDR2 is FQGNSA.

The chain recombines TRBV2 with TRBJ2-2; 7 bases line up with TRBD1. The CDR3 extends over 14 amino acids. Trimming cost V 6 bases and J 3 bases; bases outside gene matches: 4. Per germline, CDR1 SNHLY and CDR2 FYNNEI. The CDR3 region is CASRLTGYTGELFF. The CDR3 DNA is TGTGCCAGCAGACTGACAGGGTACACCGGGGAGCTGTTTTTT.